This TCR beta chain was sequenced during a study of CD8 T cells in Susac syndrome. Study results and limitations: The study recognized that the number of individuals in its TCR sequencing and HLA analysis was relatively small.

V shed 6 bases and J shed 6 bases, with 12 bases lying between them. Germline loops: CDR1 MNHEY, CDR2 SMNVEV (reference sequence). The CDR3 sequence is 12 residues long. It was with random hexamers that roughly 0.45 to 1 ug RNA was reverse transcribed. TCRdb fed the immunoSEQ multiplex PCR reads into MiXCR, producing one record per CDR3 protein. This sample yields 350,000 to 550,000 distinct CDR3 sequences, of which approximately 85% are seen a single time; about 0.12% belongs to the top ten. Worth noting for this clonotype: Its antigen is still unknown.

CD8+ and CD4+ T cells circulating in blood were sequenced for TCR beta. The patients who served as multiple sclerosis controls were treatment-naive and had stable or active relapsing-remitting disease that fulfilled the revised McDonald criteria. Bulk CD8+ and CD4+ cells came from magnetic negative isolation; CD8+ TEMRA by FACS. This sequence joins TRBV27 and TRBJ2-7; D is undetermined. The clonotype comes from a human donor with multiple sclerosis. Input material: CD8+ T cells from PBMCs. CDR3 DNA sequence: TGTGCCAGCAGCCCTCTCACCGGCGAGCAGTACTTC. This sequence encodes CASSPLTGEQYF.